Presented here are 16 T cell receptor beta chains from one specimen sequenced in a study of blood T cell repertoires in COVID-19. TCRdb's table, derived via immunoSEQ multiplex PCR, lists solely in-frame clones and lacks some. The table lists 210,000 or so clones, around 80% of them singletons. Sequenced: PBMCs or T cells enriched from blood (not recorded which). These receptors originate from a man aged 25 to 45 with acute COVID-19.

The chain combines TRBV10-1 with TRBJ2-2; D may be TRBD1 (6 bases). Germline V gene data show CDR1 as WNHNN and CDR2 as SYGVQD (reference sequence). V lost 4 bases to trimming and J lost 7 bases, with 16 bases between them. The CDR3 is 15 residues long. Here the CDR3 reads CASSAGLGADGELFF. CDR3 nucleotide sequence: TGCGCCAGCAGTGCGGGGCTGGGGGCCGACGGGGAGCTGTTTTTT.

This chain links TRBV9 with TRBJ2-7; 7 positions match TRBD1. V gave up 3 bases and J gave up 0 bases; unmatched junction bases: 9. CDR1 is SGDLS, CDR2 YYNGEE, per germline. The CDR3 contains 16 residues. DNA for the CDR3: TGTGCCAGCAGCGCCCTCACAGGGGCCACCTCCTACGAGCAGTACTTC. Its translation is CASSALTGATSYEQYF.

This clone was seen a single time. The chain links TRBV9 to TRBJ2-5, with 12 bases lining up with TRBD2. The CDR3 runs 15 residues. CDR1 and CDR2 from the germline V gene are SGDLS and YYNGEE. V shed 0 bases and J 7 bases; nucleotides not matched to a gene: 4. CDR3 sequence reads: CASSVGSSGGATQYF. The CDR3 nucleotides are TGTGCCAGCAGCGTAGGTTCTAGCGGGGGGGCGACCCAGTACTTC.

The rearrangement uses TRBV21-1 and TRBJ1-5; the D call of TRBD1 is as the table states it, not checked on the DNA. TRBV21-1 is annotated as a pseudogene. The CDR3 is 16 residues long. The DNA for the CDR3 is TGTGCCAGCAGCTCCCGAGGACAGTATAGCAATCAGCCCCAGCATTTT. It is translated as CASSSRGQYSNQPQHF.

The V call is TRBV6-5, the J call TRBJ2-7, with 9 bases fitting TRBD1. The CDR3 consists of 15 residues. The V segment lost 5 bases and the J segment 5 bases; nucleotides outside the gene matches: 10. The germline CDR1 and CDR2 sequences are MNHEY and SVGAGI. For the CDR3, the DNA is TGTGCCAGCAGTCACCGGACAGGGGTGGGCGACGAGCAGTACTTC. It encodes CASSHRTGVGDEQYF.

V and J are TRBV7-2 and TRBJ2-7; 8 nucleotides line up with TRBD1. Germline V gene lookup returns CDR1 SGHTA and CDR2 FQGNSA. J was trimmed by 4 bases and V by 5 bases; bases with no gene match: 7. CDR3 size: 14 residues. This CDR3 reads CASSTGTGLYEQYF. In DNA form, the CDR3 reads TGTGCCAGCAGCACTGGGACAGGATTGTACGAGCAGTACTTC.

The V call is TRBV19, the J call TRBJ2-1, with D maybe TRBD2 (5 bases). Germline V gene sequence: CDR1 LNHDA, CDR2 SQIVND (reference sequence). The CDR3 sequence is 16 residues long. The V gene lost 0 bases and the J gene lost 0 bases, with 9 bases spanning the gap. The CDR3 DNA follows: TGTGCCAGTAGTATAGATCTAGCCAGCTCCTACAATGAGCAGTTCTTC. Encoded protein: CASSIDLASSYNEQFF.

The chain employs TRBV9 and TRBJ2-7; 10 nucleotides align to TRBD2. Germline values: CDR1 SGDLS, CDR2 YYNGEE. This CDR3 region has 16 residues. V lost 0 bases to trimming and J lost 0 bases; unmatched junction nucleotides: 3. CDR3 in DNA: TGTGCCAGCAGCGTAGGAGCGGGGGGGAACTCCTACGAGCAGTACTTC. Translated, it gives CASSVGAGGNSYEQYF.

This clone has more than one count but fewer than ten. The CDR3 region is CATSPSHHRDTGELFF. DNA of the CDR3: TGTGCCACCAGCCCAAGCCACCACAGGGACACCGGGGAGCTGTTTTTT. This chain connects TRBV15 to TRBJ2-2, with D tentatively TRBD1 (6 bases). CDR3 length: 16 amino acids. Germline lookup yields CDR1 LNHNV and CDR2 YYDKDF (reference sequence). Trimming pared 5 bases from V and 3 bases from J, leaving 16 bases between.

This chain uses TRBV12-5 with TRBJ2-1; D remains ambiguous. Germline loops: CDR1 LGHNT, CDR2 FRNRAP. With 0 bases removed from V and 5 bases from J, the gap between germline ends came to 17 bases. The CDR3 extends over 17 amino acids. CDR3 loop: CASGLVLLRNTHNEQFF. The CDR3 DNA follows: TGTGCTAGTGGTTTGGTACTATTGCGGAACACCCACAATGAGCAGTTCTTC.

This clone is a singleton in its sample. The chain is built from TRBV9 and TRBJ2-1; 8 bases line up with TRBD2. Looked up from germline, CDR1 is SGDLS and CDR2 is YYNGEE. J lost 7 bases, V lost 1 base, and 10 bases had no gene match. CDR3 length: 16 amino acids. For the CDR3, the DNA is TGTGCCAGCAGCGTAAATCCGGGGGGGCCCATGAATGAGCAGTTCTTC. This sequence encodes CASSVNPGGPMNEQFF.

The chain recombines TRBV12-3 or TRBV12-4 with TRBJ1-1; D is undetermined. With 1 base removed from V and 6 bases from J, the gap between germline ends came to 9 bases. The CDR3 has 13 amino acids. CDR3 loop: CASSLGLGAEAFF. The CDR3 region has the DNA TGTGCCAGCAGTTTAGGGTTGGGAGCTGAAGCTTTCTTT.

This CDR3 is CASSGTGDTGGYTF. CDR3 sequence (DNA): TGTGCCAGCAGTGGGACAGGGGATACTGGGGGCTACACCTTC. This chain uses TRBV2 with TRBJ1-2; 9 nucleotides match TRBD1. Germline V gene data show CDR1 as SNHLY and CDR2 as FYNNEI. Trimming removed 4 bases from V and 8 bases from J; junction bases left unmatched: 8. The CDR3 loop spans 14 amino acids. Based on the CDR3 plus reference TRBV2 and TRBJ1-2, the full variable domain is EPEVTQTPSHQVTQMGQEVILRCVPISNHLYFYWYRQILGQKVEFLVSFYNNEISEKSEIFDDQFSVERPDGSNFTLKIRSTKLEDSAMYFCASSGTGDTGGYTFGSGTRLTVV.

The V call is TRBV18, the J call TRBJ1-2; unclear D gene. Germline CDR1 KGHSH, CDR2 LQKENI. V was trimmed by 6 bases and J by 2 bases, leaving 13 bases between them. The CDR3 has 14 amino acids. The CDR3 sequence: CASSRGGMNYGYTF. Written as DNA, the CDR3 is TGTGCCAGCTCCCGGGGAGGGATGAACTATGGCTACACCTTC.

The chain employs TRBV5-6 and TRBJ1-4, with 8 positions matching TRBD1. From germline, CDR1 is SGHDT and CDR2 YYEEEE. J gave up 6 bases and V 1 base, and 8 bases lay outside the gene matches. The CDR3 consists of 16 residues. The chain's CDR3 is CASSLPRQGPYEKLFF. The CDR3 DNA reads as TGTGCCAGCAGCTTGCCCCGACAGGGGCCTTATGAAAAACTGTTTTTT. The entire variable domain, with the rest obtained from reference TRBV5-6 and TRBJ1-4, is as follows: DAGVTQSPTHLIKTRGQQVTLRCSPKSGHDTVSWYQQALGQGPQFIFQYYEEEERQRGNFPDRFSGHQFPNYSSELNVNALLLGDSALYLCASSLPRQGPYEKLFFGSGTQLSVL.

This chain uses TRBV28 with TRBJ1-2; the D is unclear. V lost 2 bases, J lost 3 bases, and 13 bases lay in between. The germline CDR1 and CDR2 sequences are MDHEN and SYDVKM. The CDR3 length is 15 residues. The CDR3 nucleotides read TGTGCCAGCAGTTTACCCGGCCAACAGTACTATGGCTACACCTTC. Amino acid sequence: CASSLPGQQYYGYTF.